These T cell receptor beta chains were read from a single sample in a study of blood T cell repertoires in COVID-19. Libraries were prepared by immunoSEQ multiplex PCR; TCRdb keeps only in-frame clonotypes and omits some of them. The table includes around 100,000 clones, just under 80% detected once. The sequenced material came from peripheral blood. The source is a man between 70 and 80 years old with active or convalescent COVID-19. Both conserved end residues are part of each CDR3. Each record gives: V gene, clone size, D gene, J gene, CDR3 protein, CDR3 DNA. The D gene is left open where the match is weak. The size of a clone is reported for some rows only, either as once, few or many, or as a class for expanded clones.

TRBV30,few,TRBD1,TRBJ2-2,CAWIERDRGDTGELFF,TGTGCCTGGATCGAGAGGGACAGGGGTGACACCGGGGAGCTGTTTTTT
TRBV18,NA,NA,TRBJ1-4,CASSPRGSRMTNEKLFF,TGTGCCAGCTCACCACGGGGCAGCCGTATGACGAACGAAAAACTGTTTTTT
TRBV5-1,NA,TRBD1,TRBJ1-2,CASSLVPGQGVNGYTF,TGCGCCAGCAGCTTGGTTCCGGGACAGGGAGTCAATGGCTACACCTTC
TRBV21-1,NA,NA,TRBJ1-5,CASSKEGRRGQNQPQHF,TGTGCCAGCAGCAAAGAGGGTCGCAGGGGGCAAAATCAGCCCCAGCATTTT
TRBV28,NA,NA,TRBJ1-1,CASRPGGNTEAFF,TGTGCCAGCAGGCCCGGTGGGAACACTGAAGCTTTCTTT
TRBV24-1,NA,TRBD1,TRBJ1-2,CATSGKQGNGYTF,TGTGCCACCAGTGGAAAACAGGGGAATGGCTACACCTTC
TRBV6-2/TRBV6-3,NA,NA,TRBJ1-2,CASSQPRAGDPEDGYTF,TGTGCCAGCAGCCAACCCCGGGCAGGGGATCCGGAGGATGGCTACACCTTC
TRBV6-2/TRBV6-3,NA,TRBD1,TRBJ2-3,CASSLPPGQRTDTQYF,TGTGCCAGCAGCCTCCCTCCGGGACAGCGCACAGATACGCAGTATTTT
TRBV3-1/TRBV3-2,NA,NA,TRBJ2-4,CASSLAGEPKNIQYF,TGTGCCAGCAGCCTGGCCGGGGAGCCCAAAAACATTCAGTACTTC
TRBV18,NA,NA,TRBJ2-2,CASSLGAGSTGELFF,TGTGCCAGCTCACTCGGCGCCGGGTCTACGGGGGAGCTGTTTTTT
TRBV6-5,NA,TRBD1,TRBJ1-2,CASSRPGGAGYTF,TGTGCCAGCAGCCGTCCAGGGGGCGCGGGCTACACCTTC
TRBV5-1,NA,NA,TRBJ1-1,CASSLSWTAPPQEAFF,TGCGCCAGCAGCTTGTCTTGGACAGCACCCCCCCAGGAAGCTTTCTTT
TRBV6-2/TRBV6-3,NA,TRBD1,TRBJ1-2,CASSYARQGAQVGYTF,TGTGCCAGCAGTTACGCGCGGCAGGGGGCGCAGGTCGGCTACACCTTC
TRBV9,NA,NA,TRBJ2-6,CASSEYPGQNSGANVLTF,TGTGCCAGCAGCGAATACCCAGGACAAAACTCTGGGGCCAACGTCCTGACTTTC
TRBV25-1,once,NA,TRBJ1-2,CASSRGFSGYTF,TGTGCCAGCAGCCGAGGATTTTCTGGGTACACCTTC
TRBV6-6,NA,NA,TRBJ2-1,CASSYPGHAFF,TGTGCCAGCAGTTATCCCGGACACGCGTTCTTC
TRBV7-9,NA,NA,TRBJ1-2,CASSLARGAMYGYTF,TGTGCCAGCAGCTTAGCCCGGGGGGCCATGTATGGCTACACCTTC
TRBV5-4,few,TRBD1,TRBJ2-7,CASSHDRGHYEQYF,TGTGCCAGCAGCCACGACAGGGGACACTACGAGCAGTACTTC
TRBV5-1,NA,NA,TRBJ1-2,CASSPRGPGALSYGYTF,TGCGCCAGCAGCCCTAGGGGTCCAGGGGCTCTAAGCTATGGCTACACCTTC
TRBV5-1,NA,TRBD1,TRBJ1-4,CASSLGSRGTNEKLFF,TGCGCCAGCAGCTTGGGCAGCAGGGGGACTAATGAAAAACTGTTTTTT
TRBV4-3,few,NA,TRBJ2-1,CASSRVGEEGNEQFF,TGCGCCAGCAGCCGGGTGGGGGAGGAGGGGAATGAGCAGTTCTTC
TRBV12-3/TRBV12-4,NA,TRBD1,TRBJ2-7,CASSLAGGQGRYF,TGTGCCAGCAGTTTAGCGGGGGGACAGGGGCGGTACTTC
TRBV13,many,NA,TRBJ2-4,CASSFSSRLDIQYF,TGTGCCAGCAGCTTCTCTTCCAGGTTGGACATTCAGTACTTC